The clone carrying this T cell receptor (beta chain) was seen only a few times. Antigen unknown. This specimen belongs to a study of blood T cells in healthy people across ages. Aged roughly 6 to 100, donors were systemically healthy Caucasians from Russia. The V end was cut by 0 bases, the J end by 7 bases, with 12 bases between. There are 15 residues in the CDR3. From germline, CDR1 is LGHNA and CDR2 YSLEER. Study-level points and caveats: TCR beta diversity correlated strongly with naive T cell percentage.

Sample-barcoded 5' priming and a J-beta primer mix drove a second PCR of about 6 to 11 cycles. Every individual sample yielded 2.5 million or more paired-end reads (each containing CDR3). TCRdb re-derived calls from the 5' RACE reads in MiXCR, one entry per CDR3 protein. The table includes approximately 900,000 distinct CDR3 sequences, around 46% detected once. The genes are TRBV4-3 and TRBJ1-4, with D possibly matching TRBD1 (6 bases). The TCR originated in a man aged 25 to 45 in good health. Sample: blood. This CDR3 reads CASSQEGRGPEKLFF. DNA of the CDR3: TGCGCCAGCAGCCAAGAAGGACGGGGGCCTGAAAAACTGTTTTTT.